One sample yielded the 3 T cell receptor beta chains listed below, sequenced in a study of radiotherapy plus CTLA-4 blockade in lung cancer. Using immunoSEQ multiplex PCR, the repertoire was profiled, and TCRdb retains in-frame clones only, with some absent. The repertoire holds about 84,000 clones, about 78% seen once, with roughly an eighth in the top ten. Sequencing used peripheral blood, obtained from a patient treated with radiotherapy plus ipilimumab. The receptor source for this set is a human donor with non-small cell lung cancer that progressed on radiotherapy plus ipilimumab.

The rearrangement links TRBV11-2 to TRBJ1-2; D gene unclear. The CDR3 loop spans 12 amino acids. Looked up from germline, CDR1 is SGHAT and CDR2 is FQNNGV. Trimming pared 3 bases from V and 4 bases from J, leaving 6 bases between. The CDR3 DNA reads as TGTGCCAGCAGCTTGGCAAGCTATGGCTACACCTTC. This codes for CASSLASYGYTF.

This rearrangement joins TRBV6-1 to TRBJ1-4; no firm D call. With 2 bases removed from V and 3 bases from J, the gap between germline ends came to 10 bases. The CDR3 consists of 15 residues. CDR1 is MNHNS, CDR2 SASEGT, per germline. DNA of the CDR3: TGTGCCAGCAGTGAATATAAGGACTCTAATGAAAAACTGTTTTTT. The encoded protein is CASSEYKDSNEKLFF.

The J gene is TRBJ1-2, the V gene TRBV19; TRBD1 matches 8 bases. The CDR3 is 13 residues long. Germline V lookup: CDR1 LNHDA, CDR2 SQIVND (reference sequence). The trim removed 6 bases at V and 4 bases at J, leaving 4 bases unmatched. CDR3 coding DNA: TGTGCCAGTAGGCCCGGACAGGGCTATGGCTACACCTTC. Protein: CASRPGQGYGYTF.